This passage covers 5 T cell receptor beta chains from one sample sequenced in a study of T cells after yellow fever vaccination. TCRdb independently ran MiXCR on the 5' RACE reads; one entry per CDR3 protein. The sample yields around 400,000 distinct CDR3 sequences, approximately 10% seen once. Sequencing used PBMCs, obtained on the day of the first yellow fever vaccination. These TCRs come from a man between 18 and 29 years old who received the YFV17D yellow fever vaccine.

The chain has TRBV7-2 and TRBJ1-6, with 7 bases that match TRBD1. The V gene end was trimmed by 5 bases and the J gene end by 7 bases; junction bases not matched to a gene: 8. Germline lookup yields CDR1 SGHTA and CDR2 FQGNSA. The CDR3 has 15 residues. The CDR3 region has the DNA TGTGCCAGCAGCCGCCTGACAGGGTTAAATTCACCCCTCCACTTT. Residues: CASSRLTGLNSPLHF.

This clonotype was detected only a few times. The chain combines TRBV3-1 with TRBJ2-1; D unresolved. V lost 8 bases, J lost 2 bases, and 19 bases lay in between. Germline V gives CDR1 LGHDT, CDR2 YNNKEL (reference sequence). The length of the CDR3 is 16 residues. Here the CDR3 reads CASARAAPFPYNEQFF. The CDR3 DNA follows: TGTGCCAGCGCAAGGGCTGCCCCGTTTCCCTACAATGAGCAGTTCTTC.

The chain combines TRBV20-1 with TRBJ2-5; TRBD2 agrees at 9 bases. The CDR3 spans 13 residues. Trimming took 3 bases from V and 2 from J; bases not matched to a gene: 1. Germline V CDR1 and CDR2: DFQATT, SNEGSKA (reference sequence). The CDR3 reads CSASLAGQETQYF. The CDR3 DNA follows: TGCAGTGCTAGCCTAGCGGGGCAAGAGACCCAGTACTTC.

This clonotype was recorded a few times. V and J are TRBV5-5 and TRBJ1-1, with D unresolved. Trimming took off 1 base at V and 5 bases at J, with 12 bases between the two ends. This CDR3 is built from 14 residues. Germline V CDR1 and CDR2: SGHKS, YYEKEE (reference sequence). CDR3 sequence (DNA): TGTGCCAGCAGCTTGTGGGGTGTCGGGACTGAAGCTTTCTTT. Translating gives CASSLWGVGTEAFF.

The J gene is TRBJ2-1, the V gene TRBV11-2; D unclear. V lost 0 bases and J 8 bases, leaving 29 bases between the germline ends. This CDR3 contains 20 residues. The germline V gene encodes CDR1 SGHAT and CDR2 FQNNGV. The CDR3 nucleotides are TGTGCCAGCAGCTTAGATAGGCCGGGCCCAACGATGAGTCAACTCGATGAGCAGTTCTTC. Translation gives CASSLDRPGPTMSQLDEQFF.